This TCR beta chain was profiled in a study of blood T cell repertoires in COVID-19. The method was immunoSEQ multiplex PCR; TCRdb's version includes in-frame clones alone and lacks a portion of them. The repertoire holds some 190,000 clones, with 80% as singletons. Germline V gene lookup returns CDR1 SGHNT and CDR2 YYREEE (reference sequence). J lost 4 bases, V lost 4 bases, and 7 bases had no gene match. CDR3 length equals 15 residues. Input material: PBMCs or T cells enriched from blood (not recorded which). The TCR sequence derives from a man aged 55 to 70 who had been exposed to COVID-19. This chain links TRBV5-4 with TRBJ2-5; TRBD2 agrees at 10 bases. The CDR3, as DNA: TGTGCCAGCAGCCCGACAGCGGGAGGGGGAGAGACCCAGTACTTC. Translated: CASSPTAGGGETQYF. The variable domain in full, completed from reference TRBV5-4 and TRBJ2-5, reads ETGVTQSPTHLIKTRGQQVTLRCSSQSGHNTVSWYQQALGQGPQFIFQYYREEENGRGNFPPRFSGLQFPNYSSELNVNALELDDSALYLCASSPTAGGGETQYFGPGTRLLVL.